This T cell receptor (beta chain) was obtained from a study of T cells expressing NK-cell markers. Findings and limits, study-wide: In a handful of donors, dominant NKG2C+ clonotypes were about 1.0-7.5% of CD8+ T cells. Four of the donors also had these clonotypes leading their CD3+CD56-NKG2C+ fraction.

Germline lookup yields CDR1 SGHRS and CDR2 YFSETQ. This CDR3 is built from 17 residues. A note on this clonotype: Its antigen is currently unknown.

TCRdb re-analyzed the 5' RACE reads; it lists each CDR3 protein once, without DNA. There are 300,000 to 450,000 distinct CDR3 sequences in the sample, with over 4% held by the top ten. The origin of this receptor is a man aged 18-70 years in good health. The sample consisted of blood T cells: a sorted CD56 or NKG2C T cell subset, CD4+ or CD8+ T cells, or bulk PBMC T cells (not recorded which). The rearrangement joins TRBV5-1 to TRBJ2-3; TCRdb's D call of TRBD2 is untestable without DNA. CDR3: CASSPRVAGGNTDTQYF.